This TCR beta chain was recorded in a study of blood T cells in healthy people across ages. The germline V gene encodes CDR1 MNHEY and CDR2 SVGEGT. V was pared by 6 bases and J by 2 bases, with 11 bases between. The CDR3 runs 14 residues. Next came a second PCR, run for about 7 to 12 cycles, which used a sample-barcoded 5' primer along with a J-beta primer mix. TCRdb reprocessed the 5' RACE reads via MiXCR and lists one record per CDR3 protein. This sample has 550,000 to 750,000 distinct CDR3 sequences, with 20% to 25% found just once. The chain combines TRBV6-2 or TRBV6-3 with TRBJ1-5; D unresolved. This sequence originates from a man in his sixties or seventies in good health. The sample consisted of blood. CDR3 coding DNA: TGTGCCAGCAGAAATGTCGGGGGCAATCAGCCCCAGCATTTT. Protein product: CASRNVGGNQPQHF.